This is a list of T cell receptor beta chains from one sample in a study of human T cells and chemical hapten exposure. TCRdb ran MiXCR on the RACE reads and lists one entry per CDR3 protein. The sample lists 270,000 or so distinct CDR3 sequences, 7.5% to 8% occurring once. The specimen was whole blood, collected in connection with sensitization to the hapten diphenylcyclopropenone (DPC). These receptors were taken from a man aged 18 to 35 with alopecia areata. Some clones in this sample may be carry-over from other donors' samples. The CDR3 runs from the conserved cysteine through the conserved F or W. Each record gives: V gene, CDR3 protein.

>TRBV5-1
CASSFGTAASYEQYF
>TRBV10-2
CASSEWRGADTQYF
>TRBV20-1
CSGEIQGLENGYTF
>TRBV6-5
CASSPPGDGSPLHF
>TRBV20-1
CSARRQNTEAFF
>TRBV6-6
CASISDRATNEKLFF
>TRBV12-5
CASGYGTSDDDEQFF
>TRBV28
CASSLTEGLGARGYTF
>TRBV6-2/TRBV6-3
CASSPGLGQETQYF
>TRBV7-6
CASSSGQGLEQYF
>TRBV12-3/TRBV12-4
CASSLTVAVYEQYF
>TRBV6-5
CASNRIPGGDFETQYF
>TRBV20-1
CSDRQGARNEQFF
>TRBV5-4
CASSSDPRSNEQYF
>TRBV28
CASVSPGRLYTGELFF
>TRBV4-3
CASSQELAGGHTDTQYF
>TRBV20-1
CSARGPQGSYNEQFF
>TRBV28
CASSKQGDQPQHF